Listed below are T cell receptor beta chains from one sample, sequenced in a study of cytomegalovirus exposure and HLA in healthy donors. The assay was immunoSEQ multiplex PCR, and TCRdb's table has in-frame clones only and misses some. The repertoire holds more than 85,000 clones, with around four fifths as singletons. The specimen sequenced was PBMCs. All receptors come from a man between 25 and 39 years old in good health and CMV-seropositive. Both conserved end residues are part of each CDR3. Each record gives: D gene, clone size, V gene, J gene, CDR3 DNA, CDR3 protein. A D gene is named only where the DNA matches it firmly. Rows may omit the clone size; those that give it use once, few, many or a size class.

-	-	TRBV19	TRBJ2-3	TGTGCCAGTAGTATCCGGGCAGATACGCAGTATTTT	CASSIRADTQYF
-	-	TRBV6-4	TRBJ2-1	TGTGCCAGCAGTGAAATGCAACAGGCACTCTACAATGAGCAGTTCTTC	CASSEMQQALYNEQFF
-	-	TRBV4-1	TRBJ2-5	TGCGCCAGCAGACAAGGCGGGGAAGAGACCCAGTACTTC	CASRQGGEETQYF
-	-	TRBV5-1	TRBJ2-2	TGCGCCAGCAACTTACAGGATCCCGCCAACACCGGGGAGCTGTTTTTT	CASNLQDPANTGELFF
TRBD1	-	TRBV2	TRBJ2-7	TGTGCCAGCACTGCCTCGACTACAGGGGTCACCTACGAGCAGTACTTC	CASTASTTGVTYEQYF
-	-	TRBV4-1	TRBJ2-3	TGCGCCAGCAGCCCTCCGACTAGAGGTAGCACAGATACGCAGTATTTT	CASSPPTRGSTDTQYF
TRBD2	-	TRBV6-5	TRBJ2-1	TGTGCCAGCACCCAACTAGCGGGGGACGAGCAGTTCTTC	CASTQLAGDEQFF
TRBD1	-	TRBV4-2	TRBJ2-2	TGTGCCAGCAGCCATCCCGGGACAGGGTATAACACCGGGGAGCTGTTTTTT	CASSHPGTGYNTGELFF
TRBD2	-	TRBV6-4	TRBJ2-3	TGTGCCAGCAGTGAGGGACTAGCGGGGGCACATACGCAGTATTTT	CASSEGLAGAHTQYF
-	-	TRBV27	TRBJ1-5	TGTGCCAGCAGTTACAGGGAAAATCAGCCCCAGCATTTT	CASSYRENQPQHF
TRBD1	few	TRBV6-1	TRBJ1-5	TGTGCCAGCAGTGAAGCCGGGACAGGCAATCAGCCCCAGCATTTT	CASSEAGTGNQPQHF
-	once	TRBV19	TRBJ2-7	TGTGCCAGTAGTATCCTCTGGGGCAGCGGGTACGAGCAGTACTTC	CASSILWGSGYEQYF
TRBD1	-	TRBV2	TRBJ2-7	TGTGCCAGCAAAATCGGACAGGGGGCTTTTGACGAGCAGTACTTC	CASKIGQGAFDEQYF
TRBD2	-	TRBV18	TRBJ2-3	TGTGCCAGCTCACCTAGGACTAGCGGGGGACTCGGCACAGATACGCAGTATTTT	CASSPRTSGGLGTDTQYF
TRBD1	-	TRBV5-1	TRBJ2-3	TGCGCCAGCAGCGGGGACAGCGCTGATACGCAGTATTTT	CASSGDSADTQYF
-	-	TRBV7-7	TRBJ2-5	TGTGCCAGCAGCTTAGATGCGGGTCGGGAGACCCAGTACTTC	CASSLDAGRETQYF
TRBD2	-	TRBV29-1	TRBJ2-3	TGCAGCGGAGACGGGGGGGGCACAGATACGCAGTATTTT	CSGDGGGTDTQYF
-	-	TRBV2	TRBJ2-7	TGTGCCAGCAGGGACACGACGGCCTACGAGCAGTACTTC	CASRDTTAYEQYF
TRBD2	-	TRBV2	TRBJ2-5	TGTGCCAGCAGGTGGACTAGCGCCGAGACCCAGTACTTC	CASRWTSAETQYF
TRBD2	-	TRBV7-9	TRBJ2-5	TGTGCCAGCAGCTTAGCGGCTAGCGGGGAAGGGGAGACCCAGTACTTC	CASSLAASGEGETQYF
-	-	TRBV18	TRBJ2-1	TGTGCCAGCTCACCAAACCCCCAGTATGAGCAGTTCTTC	CASSPNPQYEQFF
-	-	TRBV4-3	TRBJ2-6	TGCGCCAGCAGCCACCGGAGCTCTGGGGCCAACGTCCTGACTTTC	CASSHRSSGANVLTF
TRBD1	-	TRBV4-1	TRBJ1-3	TGCGCCAGCAGCTACGACCGACAGGGTGGAAACACCATATATTTT	CASSYDRQGGNTIYF
TRBD1	-	TRBV2	TRBJ2-3	TGTGCCAGCAGTGATGGGCAGGGGGCAGATACGCAGTATTTT	CASSDGQGADTQYF
-	-	TRBV6-5	TRBJ1-3	TGTGCCAGCAGTTACGACAGCTCTGGAAACACCATATATTTT	CASSYDSSGNTIYF
TRBD2	-	TRBV5-4	TRBJ2-3	TGTGCCAGCAGCTACGGGGGGGATGGGGATACGCAGTATTTT	CASSYGGDGDTQYF
TRBD1	-	TRBV10-3	TRBJ2-1	TGTGCCATCAGTGAAAGGGACAGGGGTCGGGATGAGCAGTTCTTC	CAISERDRGRDEQFF
TRBD1	-	TRBV29-1	TRBJ2-4	TGCAGCGTTGATTCCGGACAGGGTGACATTCAGTACTTC	CSVDSGQGDIQYF
TRBD1	-	TRBV12-5	TRBJ1-5	TGTGCTAGTGGTCTAGGACAGGGACGTCAGCCCCAGCATTTT	CASGLGQGRQPQHF
-	-	TRBV7-3	TRBJ1-2	TGTGCCAGCAGCTTAAGCGGGGGCAGTGGGGCTAACTATGGCTACACCTTC	CASSLSGGSGANYGYTF
TRBD2	-	TRBV7-9	TRBJ2-2	TGTGCCAGCAGCTTACTAGCGGGGCTGGACACCGGGGAGCTGTTTTTT	CASSLLAGLDTGELFF
-	few	TRBV7-9	TRBJ2-7	TGTGCCAGCAGCTTAGGCTCGGGGGTGTACGAGCAGTACTTC	CASSLGSGVYEQYF
TRBD1	-	TRBV14	TRBJ1-5	TGTGCCAGCAGCCCCGGGGACAGGGCACAGGAAGTTAGCAATCAGCCCCAGCATTTT	CASSPGDRAQEVSNQPQHF
-	-	TRBV29-1	TRBJ2-2	TGCAGCGTTGGGCGGGGCACGAACACCGGGGAGCTGTTTTTT	CSVGRGTNTGELFF
-	-	TRBV21-1	TRBJ2-4	TGTGCCAGCAGCAAAGCAGAGGAAGCCAAAAACATTCAGTACTTC	CASSKAEEAKNIQYF
-	once	TRBV10-1	TRBJ2-4	TGCGCCAGCAGTGAGTCCCGGGGAATGGTGTACAAAAACATTCAGTACTTC	CASSESRGMVYKNIQYF
TRBD1	-	TRBV19	TRBJ1-2	TGTGCCAGTACCCTGGGACAGGGGGCGCTTGGCTACACCTTC	CASTLGQGALGYTF
TRBD2	few	TRBV7-2	TRBJ2-1	TGTGCCAGCAGCTTAGGTCTGAGGCGGGGGGTTGACAATGAGCAGTTCTTC	CASSLGLRRGVDNEQFF
-	-	TRBV6-6	TRBJ1-3	TGTGCCAGCAGAGGACACTCTCCTGGAAACACCATATATTTT	CASRGHSPGNTIYF
-	-	TRBV2	TRBJ2-1	TGTGCCAGCAGAGCCACGTCCCAAACTGCGCAGTTCTTC	CASRATSQTAQFF
TRBD1	-	TRBV6-1	TRBJ2-2	TGTGCCCAGGGGGCTAGCGGGGAGCTGTTTTTT	CAQGASGELFF
-	-	TRBV5-1	TRBJ1-2	TGCGCCAGCAGCTTGGATCCGGGATCTGGTGGCTACACCTTC	CASSLDPGSGGYTF